The rows below give T cell receptor beta chains drawn from one sample of a study of spatial heterogeneity in lung cancer. TCRdb ran MiXCR on the 5' RACE reads and lists one entry per CDR3 protein. The sample gives about 2,100 distinct CDR3 sequences, 7.2% of which show up once; approximately 10% is in the top ten. The sample in question was normal lung tissue next to the tumor, obtained at surgery. The receptors were sampled from a female donor with early-stage non-small cell lung cancer. The CDR3 runs from the conserved cysteine through the conserved F or W. D genes are given only for firm matches. Clone size, where shown, is once, few, many, or a class for clones that have expanded.

cdr3_length d_call j_call clone_size v_call cdr3_nt cdr3_aa
14 . TRBJ2-6 few TRBV29-1 TGCAGCGCTACTGGGGACTCTGGGGCCAACGTCCTGACTTTC CSATGDSGANVLTF
13 . TRBJ2-1 medium-sized TRBV19 TGTGCCAGTAGTAGCAACGGACCGAGGGAGCAGTTCTTC CASSSNGPREQFF
15 TRBD1 TRBJ2-2 medium-sized TRBV12-3/TRBV12-4 TGTGCCAGCAGTTTAAGGACAGGGGCCACCGGGGAGCTGTTTTTT CASSLRTGATGELFF
13 . TRBJ2-3 large TRBV2 TGTGCCAGCACCAAAGACTACACAGATACGCAGTATTTT CASTKDYTDTQYF
15 TRBD1 TRBJ1-5 medium-sized TRBV28 TGTGCCAGCAGTCAATACAGGGGCGGAAATCAGCCCCAGCATTTT CASSQYRGGNQPQHF
12 . TRBJ2-7 medium-sized TRBV7-2 TGTGCCAGCAGCTTCCCCCCCAACGAGCAGTACTTC CASSFPPNEQYF
16 TRBD2 TRBJ2-7 medium-sized TRBV20-1 TGCAGTGCTAGACCTAGGACTAGCGGGTTAGCCTACGAGCAGTACTTC CSARPRTSGLAYEQYF
14 . TRBJ2-6 medium-sized TRBV20-1 TGCAGTGCTCCCGGAGTCTGGGGGGCCAACGTCCTGACTTTC CSAPGVWGANVLTF
16 TRBD2 TRBJ2-7 . TRBV5-6 TGTGCCAGCAGCCCTACTACTAGCGGGAGGGCCTACGAGCAGTACTTC CASSPTTSGRAYEQYF
15 TRBD2 TRBJ2-7 medium-sized TRBV19 TGTGCCAGTAGTATTGGCCGGACGGGGGGGATCGAGCAGTACTTC CASSIGRTGGIEQYF
15 . TRBJ2-1 large TRBV12-3/TRBV12-4 TGTGCCAGCACCGCCCAACGAGCGGGTAACAATGAGCAGTTCTTC CASTAQRAGNNEQFF
14 TRBD1 TRBJ2-7 medium-sized TRBV28 TGTGCCAGCAGAACAACAGGGGATCGCTACGAGCAGTACTTC CASRTTGDRYEQYF
14 . TRBJ2-3 medium-sized TRBV6-5 TGTGCCAGCAGTTTGAATTCGCACACAGATACGCAGTATTTT CASSLNSHTDTQYF
14 TRBD2 TRBJ2-3 medium-sized TRBV3-1 TGTGCCAGCAGCGGGACTAGCGCCGGAGATACGCAGTATTTT CASSGTSAGDTQYF